The rows below give T cell receptor beta chains drawn from one sample of a study of T cell repertoires in cytomegalovirus infection. TCRdb re-derived calls from the reads in MiXCR, one entry per CDR3 protein. The sample lists 350,000 to 550,000 distinct CDR3 sequences; roughly 31% were seen once. Source material: PBMCs. The receptor source for this set is a human donor in good health (CMV status not recorded). Some clones in this sample may be carry-over from other donors' samples. The CDR3 runs from the conserved cysteine through the conserved F or W. The D gene is left open where the match is weak. Not all rows give a size; the values are once, few, many and, for expanded clones, a class.

clone size,J gene,D gene,V gene,CDR3 length,CDR3 DNA,CDR3 protein
NA,TRBJ1-5,TRBD1,TRBV19,18,TGTGCCAGTAGTATACAGGGGGCCATAGGATATAGCAATCAGCCCCAGCATTTT,CASSIQGAIGYSNQPQHF
NA,TRBJ2-4,NA,TRBV19,18,TGTGCCAGTAGTCGAGGGGAGGTGTCGGGCTCTGCCAAAAACATTCCGTACTTC,CASSRGEVSGSAKNIPYF
NA,TRBJ1-5,NA,TRBV18,15,TGTGCCAGCTCACCAGGGTCCGGCGGGAGTCAGCCCCAGCATTTT,CASSPGSGGSQPQHF
few,TRBJ2-3,TRBD1,TRBV20-1,16,TGCAGTGCTCCCCTGCCGGAAGGGGGCTTCACAGATACGCAGTATTTT,CSAPLPEGGFTDTQYF
NA,TRBJ2-2,TRBD1,TRBV18,16,TGTGCCAGCCCACTTTACCGGGACAGGGCCACCGGGGAGCTGTTTTTT,CASPLYRDRATGELFF
many,TRBJ1-5,TRBD1,TRBV12-3/TRBV12-4,16,TGTGCCAGCAGTCGCGGGACAGGGAAAACCGATCAGCCCCAGCATTTT,CASSRGTGKTDQPQHF
many,TRBJ2-6,TRBD1,TRBV12-3/TRBV12-4,17,TGTGCCAGCAGCCCGGGACAGGGACTATCTGGGGCCAACGTCCTGACTTTC,CASSPGQGLSGANVLTF
NA,TRBJ1-2,NA,TRBV29-1,13,TGCAGCGTTGAAACAGCTCCCCTGGCCGGCTACACCTTC,CSVETAPLAGYTF
NA,TRBJ2-7,NA,TRBV7-6,13,TGTGCCAGCAGCTTAGGCGAATACTACGAGCAGTACTTC,CASSLGEYYEQYF
NA,TRBJ2-1,TRBD2,TRBV7-6,18,TGTGCCAGCATCTTACTGTCCGGAACTAGCGGGGGGGACAATGAGCAGTTCTTC,CASILLSGTSGGDNEQFF
NA,TRBJ1-2,NA,TRBV7-9,16,TGTGCCAGCAGCCCCCGGGGAGCCCAACTTGGTAGCGGCTACACCTTC,CASSPRGAQLGSGYTF
NA,TRBJ2-2,NA,TRBV5-1,15,TGCGCCAGCAGCCCGGGACCACCGAACACCGGGGAGCTGTTTTTT,CASSPGPPNTGELFF
few,TRBJ2-2,NA,TRBV6-1,14,TGTGCCAGCATCCTGGGTGTGACCACCGGGGAGCTGTTTTTT,CASILGVTTGELFF
NA,TRBJ1-1,NA,TRBV5-1,16,TGCGCCAGCAGCTTGGGGGCCACAGGACGGAACACTGAAGCTTTCTTT,CASSLGATGRNTEAFF
NA,TRBJ2-7,TRBD2,TRBV18,15,TGTGCCAGCTCACCATGGGCGGGGGGGCCGTCCGAGCAGTACTTC,CASSPWAGGPSEQYF
NA,TRBJ1-5,NA,TRBV4-3,15,TGCGCCAGCAGCCAAGATATGAACAGTTATCAGCCCCAGCATTTT,CASSQDMNSYQPQHF
many,TRBJ1-5,NA,TRBV6-1,14,TGTGCCAGCAGTGAAGGGGGGGGCAATCAGCCCCAGCATTTT,CASSEGGGNQPQHF
many,TRBJ1-5,NA,TRBV7-9,12,TGTGCCAGCAGCTTGGAGGATCAGCCCCAGCATTTT,CASSLEDQPQHF
few,TRBJ2-7,NA,TRBV7-2,13,TGTGCCAGCAGCTTAGTGGTACAGGCCGAGCAGTACTTC,CASSLVVQAEQYF
few,TRBJ2-1,TRBD1,TRBV6-1,16,TGTGCCAGCAGTGAGACGACAGGGAGCTCCTACAATGAGCAGTTCTTC,CASSETTGSSYNEQFF
few,TRBJ2-7,NA,TRBV6-5,14,TGTGCCAGCAGTTACGGGGGGGCCGAATACGAGCAGTACTTC,CASSYGGAEYEQYF
NA,TRBJ1-6,NA,TRBV6-1,17,TGTGCCAGCAGTGAAGAGGGCCCCCGGGGCTATAATTCACCCCTCCACTTT,CASSEEGPRGYNSPLHF
many,TRBJ1-2,NA,TRBV7-6,19,TGTGCCAGCAGCCCAACCCCCCCCAGCGTGACAGCCGACTACTATGGCTACACCTTC,CASSPTPPSVTADYYGYTF
NA,TRBJ2-7,NA,TRBV19,15,TGTGCCAGTAGTTCGACGACAGGGGAGGGGCTCGAGCAGTACTTC,CASSSTTGEGLEQYF
NA,TRBJ2-7,NA,TRBV14,12,TGTGCCAGCAGCCAGGGTACCGACGAGCAGTACTTC,CASSQGTDEQYF
NA,TRBJ2-3,NA,TRBV9,16,TGTGCCAGCAGCGTAGTCCCAAGGGCGATCACAGATACGCAGTATTTT,CASSVVPRAITDTQYF
NA,TRBJ1-1,NA,TRBV4-2,16,TGTGCCAGCAGCCAGCAAACCAACAGAGGTCGGGCTGAAGCTTTCTTT,CASSQQTNRGRAEAFF
few,TRBJ2-1,NA,TRBV27,11,TGTGCCAGCAGTTTCCAGCGTGAGCAGTTCTTC,CASSFQREQFF
many,TRBJ2-7,NA,TRBV7-2,14,TGTGCCAGCAGCCCTGGACCCGGGACGTACGAGCAGTACTTC,CASSPGPGTYEQYF
NA,TRBJ1-2,NA,TRBV30,12,TGTGCCTGCGAAGGGCAGCGCTATGGCTACACCTTC,CACEGQRYGYTF
NA,TRBJ2-4,TRBD1,TRBV4-1,19,TGCGCCAGCAGCTCTCACCCCACCCGGACAGGTGTAGCCAAAAACATTCAGTACTTC,CASSSHPTRTGVAKNIQYF